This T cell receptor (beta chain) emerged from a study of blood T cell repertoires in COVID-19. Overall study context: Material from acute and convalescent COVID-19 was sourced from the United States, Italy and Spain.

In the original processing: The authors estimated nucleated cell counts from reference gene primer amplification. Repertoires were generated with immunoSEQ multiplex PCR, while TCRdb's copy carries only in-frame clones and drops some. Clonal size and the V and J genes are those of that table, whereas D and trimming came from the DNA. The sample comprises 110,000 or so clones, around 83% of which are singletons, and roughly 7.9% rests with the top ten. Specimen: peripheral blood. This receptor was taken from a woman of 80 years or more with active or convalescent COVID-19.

The CDR3 DNA follows: TGTGCCAGCAGTGACCTCATGAGCCGGACAGCTAATCAAGAGACCCAGTACTTC. Protein sequence: CASSDLMSRTANQETQYF. The rearrangement uses TRBV2 and TRBJ2-5; tentatively, D is TRBD1 (6 bases). CDR1 is SNHLY, CDR2 FYNNEI, per germline. V dropped 3 bases and J dropped 2 bases, with 22 bases sitting between them. This CDR3 is 18 amino acids long.